This section outlines one T cell receptor (beta chain) sequence together with its context. Antigen: not known. The data were obtained in a study of Tregs in tolerant kidney transplant recipients. The overall study: Mixed chimerism was transient after nonmyeloablative marrow transplants from related graft donors.

Findings and limits, study-wide: Activated donor B cell expansion appeared to reveal the most relevant donor-specific TCRbeta repertoire. Donor-specific Treg expansion exceeded global Treg expansion in tolerant patients, suggesting antigen drive.

CD4+CD25+CD127- Tregs, CD4+CD25- non-Tregs, CD4 and CD8 cells were sorted. There are 14 residues in the CDR3. V was shortened by 2 bases and J by 1 base, with 6 bases between the two germline ends. CDR1 and CDR2 (germline): LNHDA, SQIVND (reference sequence). The protocol was immunoSEQ multiplex PCR, while the TCRdb copy is restricted to in-frame clones and leaves out a portion. The table shows fewer than 100,000 clones, with 93% occurring only once. The TCR sequence derives from a human donor who received a combined kidney and bone marrow transplant. The chain combines TRBV19 with TRBJ1-3; D uncertain. Sequenced material: CD4+ T cells from blood, taken before the transplant. The CDR3 sequence: CASSIRTSGNTIYF. The CDR3 coding sequence is TGTGCCAGTAGTATAAGGACTTCTGGAAACACCATATATTTT.